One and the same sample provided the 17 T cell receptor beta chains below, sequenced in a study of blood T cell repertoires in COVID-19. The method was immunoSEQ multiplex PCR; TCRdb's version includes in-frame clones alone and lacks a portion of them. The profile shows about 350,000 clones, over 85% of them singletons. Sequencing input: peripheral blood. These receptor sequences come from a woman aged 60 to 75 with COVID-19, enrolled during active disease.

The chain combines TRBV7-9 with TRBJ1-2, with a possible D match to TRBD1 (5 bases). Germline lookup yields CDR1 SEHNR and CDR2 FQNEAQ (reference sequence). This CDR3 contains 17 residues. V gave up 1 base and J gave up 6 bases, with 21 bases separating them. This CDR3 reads CASSLGAGKVLMHGYTF. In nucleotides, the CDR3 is TGTGCCAGCAGCTTAGGGGCAGGGAAAGTCCTTATGCATGGCTACACCTTC.

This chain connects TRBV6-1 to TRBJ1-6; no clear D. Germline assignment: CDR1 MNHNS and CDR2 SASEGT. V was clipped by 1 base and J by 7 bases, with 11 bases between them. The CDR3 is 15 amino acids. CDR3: CASSEERARNSPLHF. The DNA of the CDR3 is TGTGCCAGCAGTGAAGAGAGGGCCCGAAATTCACCCCTCCACTTT.

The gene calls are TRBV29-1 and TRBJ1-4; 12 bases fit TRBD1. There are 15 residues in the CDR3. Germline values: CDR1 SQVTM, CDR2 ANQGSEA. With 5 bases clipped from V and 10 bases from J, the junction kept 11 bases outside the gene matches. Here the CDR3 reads CSVTGTGGAGRKLFF. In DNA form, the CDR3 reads TGCAGCGTTACCGGGACAGGGGGCGCGGGACGAAAACTGTTTTTT.

CDR3 loop: CSVGGTARWDSTDTQYF. The CDR3 nucleotides are TGCAGCGTGGGCGGGACAGCCCGGTGGGACAGCACAGATACGCAGTATTTT. V and J are TRBV29-1 and TRBJ2-3; possible D gene TRBD1, 7 bases. This CDR3 has 17 amino acids. Germline V lookup: CDR1 SQVTM, CDR2 ANQGSEA. Trimming shortened V by 6 bases and J by 0 bases, and 22 bases separated the two germline ends.

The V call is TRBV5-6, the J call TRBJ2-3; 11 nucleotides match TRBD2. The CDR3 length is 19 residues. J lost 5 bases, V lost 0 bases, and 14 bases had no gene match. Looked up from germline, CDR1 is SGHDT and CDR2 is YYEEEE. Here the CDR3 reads CASSLGLAGGSYWGDTQYF. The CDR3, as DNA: TGTGCCAGCAGCTTGGGGCTAGCGGGGGGTTCCTATTGGGGAGATACGCAGTATTTT.

CDR3 bases: TGTGCCAGCACCCTAACAGGGGGCTCCACTGAAGCTTTCTTT. Its protein is CASTLTGGSTEAFF. V is TRBV6-5 and J is TRBJ1-1; 9 bases are shared with TRBD1. Trimming at V came to 7 bases and at J to 4 bases, leaving 7 bases not matched to a gene. CDR1 and CDR2 from the germline V gene are MNHEY and SVGAGI. The CDR3 loop spans 14 amino acids.

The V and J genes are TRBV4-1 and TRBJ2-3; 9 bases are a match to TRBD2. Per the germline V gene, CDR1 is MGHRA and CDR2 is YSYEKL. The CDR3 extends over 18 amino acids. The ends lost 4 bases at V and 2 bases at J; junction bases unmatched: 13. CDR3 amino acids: CASSRKQIAGAFTDTQYF. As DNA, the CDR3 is TGCGCCAGCAGCCGGAAACAAATAGCGGGGGCCTTCACAGATACGCAGTATTTT.

CDR3 protein: CASSTPGQPTDTQYF. CDR3 bases: TGTGCCAGCAGTACACCGGGACAGCCGACAGATACGCAGTATTTT. The rearrangement uses TRBV27 and TRBJ2-3, with 7 bases identical to TRBD1. The length of the CDR3 is 15 residues. Losses at the gene ends were 5 bases for V and 3 bases for J; bases not matched to a gene: 8. From germline, CDR1 is MNHEY and CDR2 SMNVEV (reference sequence).

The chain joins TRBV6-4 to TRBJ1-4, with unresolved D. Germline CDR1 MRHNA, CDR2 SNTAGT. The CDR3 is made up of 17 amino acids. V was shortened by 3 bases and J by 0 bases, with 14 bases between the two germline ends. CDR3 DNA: TGTGCCAGCAGTGAGTCGGGTAGCTCCGCAACTAATGAAAAACTGTTTTTT. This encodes CASSESGSSATNEKLFF.

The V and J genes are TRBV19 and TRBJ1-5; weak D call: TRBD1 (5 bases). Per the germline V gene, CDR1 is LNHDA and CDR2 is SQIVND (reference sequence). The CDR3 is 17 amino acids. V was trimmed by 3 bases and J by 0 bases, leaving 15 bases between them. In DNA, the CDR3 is TGTGCCAGTAGTATTTCTTGGGGGACTTCTAGCAATCAGCCCCAGCATTTT. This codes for CASSISWGTSSNQPQHF.

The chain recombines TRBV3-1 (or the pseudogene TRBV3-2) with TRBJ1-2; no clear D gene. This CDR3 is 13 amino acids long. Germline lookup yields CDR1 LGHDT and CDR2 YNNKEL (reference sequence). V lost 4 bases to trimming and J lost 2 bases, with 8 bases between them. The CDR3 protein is CASSLTVNYGYTF. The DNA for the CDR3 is TGTGCCAGCAGCCTAACGGTGAACTATGGCTACACCTTC.

CDR3 sequence (DNA): TGCGCCAGCAGGGTGGGCGGACAGAACTATGGCTACACCTTC. Protein product: CASRVGGQNYGYTF. The V gene is TRBV5-1, the J gene TRBJ1-2, with D possibly matching TRBD1 (6 bases). Germline V gene sequence: CDR1 SGHRS, CDR2 YFSETQ. This CDR3 is built from 14 residues. Trimming shortened V by 5 bases and J by 2 bases, and 13 bases separated the two germline ends.

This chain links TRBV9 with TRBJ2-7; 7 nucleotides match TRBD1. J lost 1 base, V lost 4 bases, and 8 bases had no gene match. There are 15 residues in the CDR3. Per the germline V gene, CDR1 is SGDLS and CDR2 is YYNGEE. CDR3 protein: CASSPQGKSSYEQYF. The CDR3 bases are TGTGCCAGCAGCCCACAGGGGAAATCGTCCTACGAGCAGTACTTC.

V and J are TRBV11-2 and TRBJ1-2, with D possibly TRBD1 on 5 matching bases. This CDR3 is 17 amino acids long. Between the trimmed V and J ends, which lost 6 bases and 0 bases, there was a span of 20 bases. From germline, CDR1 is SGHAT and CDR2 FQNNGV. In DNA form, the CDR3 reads TGTGCCAGCAGGCAGGTACAGAGGACAACTACTAACTATGGCTACACCTTC. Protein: CASRQVQRTTTNYGYTF.

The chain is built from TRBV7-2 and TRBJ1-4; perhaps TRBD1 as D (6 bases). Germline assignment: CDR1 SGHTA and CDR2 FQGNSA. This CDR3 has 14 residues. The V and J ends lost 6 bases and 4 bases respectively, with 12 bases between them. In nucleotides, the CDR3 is TGTGCCAGCAGTGTGAGGGACAATAATGAAAAACTGTTTTTT. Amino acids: CASSVRDNNEKLFF.

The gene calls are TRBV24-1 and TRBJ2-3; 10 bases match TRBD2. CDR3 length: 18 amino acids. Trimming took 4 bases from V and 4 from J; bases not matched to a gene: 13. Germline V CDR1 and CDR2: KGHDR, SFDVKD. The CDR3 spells CATSETPGLAKTPDTQYF. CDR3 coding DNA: TGTGCCACCAGTGAAACACCGGGACTAGCGAAGACCCCAGATACGCAGTATTTT.

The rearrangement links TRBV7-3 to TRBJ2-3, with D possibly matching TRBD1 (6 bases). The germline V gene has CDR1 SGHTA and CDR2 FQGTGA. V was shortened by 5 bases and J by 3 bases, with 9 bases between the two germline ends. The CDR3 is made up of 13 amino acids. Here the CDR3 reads CASSPQGTDTQYF. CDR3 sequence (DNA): TGTGCCAGCAGCCCCCAGGGGACAGATACGCAGTATTTT.